This TCR beta chain was identified in a study of regulatory T cells in long-lasting Graves disease. Study-wide points: Reduced TCR diversity was observed in persistent Graves' patients versus newly diagnosed patients. The persistent group shared around 3,000 public clonotypes, more than the roughly 970 shared by new patients.

Sample time point: newly diagnosed GD, antithyroid drugs for less than 3 months. PBMC RNA was the source of the TCR library. In building TCR beta libraries, iRepertoire HTBI primers were used together with Arm-PCR of CDR3 regions. TCRdb recomputed calls from the multiplex PCR reads with MiXCR, one row per CDR3 protein. The sample has around 480,000 distinct CDR3 sequences; around 16% are singletons. The V end was cut by 1 base, the J end by 6 bases, with 9 bases between. The V gene's germline CDR1 is DFQATT and CDR2 SNEGSKA (reference sequence). The CDR3 is made up of 13 amino acids. This clonotype showed up just a few times. What it recognizes is unknown. These same data were also listed under a study on T cells in Graves' hyperthyroidism and ophthalmopathy. From that study: The HTBI primer set served for first-round RT-PCR of the TCR CDR3.

The clonotype was recovered from a woman between 40 and 65 years old with Graves disease. The genes are TRBV20-1 and TRBJ1-4; tentative D call: TRBD1 (5 bases). Material: peripheral blood mononuclear cells (PBMCs), obtained at new diagnosis, from a patient treated with antithyroid drugs. CDR3 sequence: CSARGQGDEKLFF. CDR3 DNA sequence: TGCAGTGCTAGAGGGCAGGGAGATGAAAAACTGTTTTTT.